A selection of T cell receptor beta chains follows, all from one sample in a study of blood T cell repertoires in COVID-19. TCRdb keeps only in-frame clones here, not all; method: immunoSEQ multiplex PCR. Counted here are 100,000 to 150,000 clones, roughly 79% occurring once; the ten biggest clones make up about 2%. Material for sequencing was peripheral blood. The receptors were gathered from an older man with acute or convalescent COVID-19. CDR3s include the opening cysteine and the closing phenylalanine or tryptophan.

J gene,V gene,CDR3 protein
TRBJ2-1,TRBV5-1,CASSLAGALYNEQFF
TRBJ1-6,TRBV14,CASSQAKGWWNSPLHF
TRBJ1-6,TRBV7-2,CASSPTGSNSPLHF
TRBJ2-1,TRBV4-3,CASSQVRLAANEQFF
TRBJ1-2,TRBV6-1,CASSEIQGPFYGYTF
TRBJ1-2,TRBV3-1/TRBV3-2,CASSQVGGADYGYTF
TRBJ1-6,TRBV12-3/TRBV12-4,CASSRREISLHF
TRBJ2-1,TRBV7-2,CASSLGQGLNEQFF
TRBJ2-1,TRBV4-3,CASSQGSTSEYEQFF
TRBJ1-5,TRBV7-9,CASSRDSGNQPQHF
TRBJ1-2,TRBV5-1,CASSLESTGKGGYTF
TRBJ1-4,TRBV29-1,CSVDKSGEGELFF
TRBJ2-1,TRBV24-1,CATSDLLAGSYNEQFF
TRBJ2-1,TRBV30,CAWSVRRASGGRGEQFF
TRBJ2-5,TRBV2,CASKGDEETQYF
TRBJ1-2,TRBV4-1,CASSQDGSYGYTF
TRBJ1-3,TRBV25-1,CASSELRGGTGNTIYF
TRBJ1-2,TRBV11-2,CASSAGTGGLYGYTF
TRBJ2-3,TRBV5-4,CASSFGRGDTQYF
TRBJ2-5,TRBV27,CASSLTGTSGGAQETQYF
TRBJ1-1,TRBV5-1,CASSDGQGREAFF
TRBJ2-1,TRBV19,CASRSGSYNEQFF
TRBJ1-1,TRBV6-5,CASNPLSGMNTEAFF
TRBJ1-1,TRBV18,CASSQKADTEAFF
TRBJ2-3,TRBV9,CASSVEVRAGHSTDTQYF
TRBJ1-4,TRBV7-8,CASSRTGGFYEKLFF
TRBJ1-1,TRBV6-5,CASKPTAGYTEAFF
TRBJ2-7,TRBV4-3,CASSQVRGWVRDEQYF
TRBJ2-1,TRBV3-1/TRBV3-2,CASSPGSGGSGNEQFF
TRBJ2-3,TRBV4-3,CASSQDRVGGDNTDTQYF
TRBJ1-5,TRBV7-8,CASSLINPVGNQPQHF
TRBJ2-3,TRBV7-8,CASSLVGPLSADTQYF
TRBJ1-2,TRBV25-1,CASIPGRGKYGYTF
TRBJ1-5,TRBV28,CASSGAVGRGTQPQHF
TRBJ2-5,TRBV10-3,CATAGQVGETQYF
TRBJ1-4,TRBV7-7,CASSPGQGDEKLFF
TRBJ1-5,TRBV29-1,CSVGGQSQPQHF
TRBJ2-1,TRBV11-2,CASSLEGRGPSYNEQFF